The source of this T cell receptor (beta chain) is a study of response to subunit inactivated influenza vaccine. The study's findings and limits: The authors put forward the suggestion that each seasonal influenza vaccination may bring in only a limited number of new T cells.

CDR3 length: 15 residues. With 1 base removed from V and 1 base from J, the gap between germline ends came to 11 bases. The germline CDR1 and CDR2 sequences are SNHLY and FYNNEI. One entry per CDR3 protein results from TCRdb running MiXCR on the RT-PCR reads. Among around 480,000 distinct CDR3 sequences listed, approximately 11% were seen once. As to this clonotype: Its antigen is still unknown.

The clonotype originates from a man aged 45-65 years who received an inactivated influenza vaccine. The specimen was PBMCs from blood, collected about 40 days after vaccination. V gene TRBV2 combines with J gene TRBJ2-7; a weak D match, TRBD1 (5 bases). The DNA for the CDR3 is TGTGCCAGCAGTGAAGAACAGGAGCCTTCCTACGAGCAGTACTTC. Amino acids: CASSEEQEPSYEQYF.